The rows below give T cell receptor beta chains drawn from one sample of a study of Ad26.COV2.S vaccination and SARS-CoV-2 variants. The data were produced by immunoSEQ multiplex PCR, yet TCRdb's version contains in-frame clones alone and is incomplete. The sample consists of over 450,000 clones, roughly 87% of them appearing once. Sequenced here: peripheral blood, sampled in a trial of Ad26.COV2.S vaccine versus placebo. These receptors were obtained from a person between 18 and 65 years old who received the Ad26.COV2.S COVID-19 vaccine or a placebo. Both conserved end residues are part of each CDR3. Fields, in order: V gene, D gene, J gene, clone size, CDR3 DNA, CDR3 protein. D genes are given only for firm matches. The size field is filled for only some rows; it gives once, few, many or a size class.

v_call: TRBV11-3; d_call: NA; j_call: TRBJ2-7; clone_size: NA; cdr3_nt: TGTGCCAGCAGCTTAGAAGGTAGGGGACCCCTGCCAAGTTGCGAGCAGTACTTC; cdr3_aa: CASSLEGRGPLPSCEQYF
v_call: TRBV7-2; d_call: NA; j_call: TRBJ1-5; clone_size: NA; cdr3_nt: TGTGCCAGCAGCTCGGACAGATATCAGCCCCAGCATTTT; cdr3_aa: CASSSDRYQPQHF
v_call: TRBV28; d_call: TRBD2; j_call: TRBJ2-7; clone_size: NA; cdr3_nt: TGTGCCAGCAGTCCCCCCCGAGCGGGAGTTAAGAACAGCGAGCAGTACTTC; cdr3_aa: CASSPPRAGVKNSEQYF
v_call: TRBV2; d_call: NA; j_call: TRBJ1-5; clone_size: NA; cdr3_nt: TGTGCCAGCATGAGGGAGCAGACGAATCAGCCCCAGCATTTT; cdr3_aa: CASMREQTNQPQHF
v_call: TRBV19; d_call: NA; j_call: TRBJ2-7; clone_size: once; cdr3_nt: TGTGCCAGTAGTATCCAGGTGGGGTTCTACGAGCAGTACTTC; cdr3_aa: CASSIQVGFYEQYF
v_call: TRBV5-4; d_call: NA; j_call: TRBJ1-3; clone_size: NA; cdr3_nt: TGTGCCAGCAGCTTGGACAGTCGTTCCTCTGGAAACACCATATATTTT; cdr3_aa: CASSLDSRSSGNTIYF
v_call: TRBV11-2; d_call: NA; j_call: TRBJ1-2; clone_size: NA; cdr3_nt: TGTGCCAGCAGCTTAGCGGGTACGGCGGGAGGAGACTATGGCTACACCTTC; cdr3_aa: CASSLAGTAGGDYGYTF
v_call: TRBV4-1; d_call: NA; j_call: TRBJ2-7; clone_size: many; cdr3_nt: TGCGCCAGCAGCCAAGACCATGTGAGGCGGGGATCCTACGAGCAGTACTTC; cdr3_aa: CASSQDHVRRGSYEQYF
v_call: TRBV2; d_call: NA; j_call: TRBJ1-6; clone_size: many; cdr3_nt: TGTGCCAGCAGCACAGGGTTGTGGTCACCCCTCCACTTT; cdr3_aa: CASSTGLWSPLHF
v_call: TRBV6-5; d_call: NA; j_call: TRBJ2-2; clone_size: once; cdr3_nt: TGTGCCAGCAGTTACTCCGGGGTTTACACCGGGGAGCTGTTTTTT; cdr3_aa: CASSYSGVYTGELFF
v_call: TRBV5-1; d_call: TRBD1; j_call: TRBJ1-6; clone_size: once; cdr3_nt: TGCGCCAGCAGCCCGGGACAGCAGAATTCACCCCTCCACTTT; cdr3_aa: CASSPGQQNSPLHF
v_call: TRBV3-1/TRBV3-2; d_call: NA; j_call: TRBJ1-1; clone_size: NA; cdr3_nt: TGTGCCAGCAGCCAAGACTCCTACTACGGAAACACTGAAGCTTTCTTT; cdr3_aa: CASSQDSYYGNTEAFF
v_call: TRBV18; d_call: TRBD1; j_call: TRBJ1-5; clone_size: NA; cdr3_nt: TGTGCCAGCTCACCGGACAGGGTGGGCAATCAGCCCCAGCATTTT; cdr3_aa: CASSPDRVGNQPQHF
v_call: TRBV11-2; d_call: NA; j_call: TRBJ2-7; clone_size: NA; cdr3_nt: TGTGCCAGCAGCTTAGGCGGCCCCTACGAGCAGTACTTC; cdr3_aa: CASSLGGPYEQYF
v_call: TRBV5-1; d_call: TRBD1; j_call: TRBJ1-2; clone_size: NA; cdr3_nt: TGCGCCAGCAGCTTGGGACAGGGGGCTGATGGCTACACCTTC; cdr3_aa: CASSLGQGADGYTF